This T cell receptor (beta chain) was recovered during a study of CD8 T cells in ankylosing spondylitis. Only a few counts were recorded for this clonotype. The antigen is undetermined. Construction of TCR beta libraries was performed using quantitative 5'-RACE with molecular barcodes. MiXCR, applied by TCRdb to the 5' RACE reads, yields one record per CDR3 protein. The sample has approximately 140,000 distinct CDR3 sequences, 7% to 10% seen once; the top ten hold 6% to 9.5%. Regarding the study as a whole: Disease-associated clonotypes exhibited CD8+ identity and were relatively infrequent in peripheral blood. Prior literature has documented some motif variants in synovial fluid and blood from reactive arthritis.

CDR1 is GTSNPN, CDR2 SVGIG, per germline (reference sequence). This CDR3 has 13 amino acids. The ends were cut back, 0 bases at V and 0 bases at J, with 4 bases in the middle. The material sequenced was synovial fluid, either unsorted or a sorted T cell fraction (not recorded which). The V and J genes are TRBV30 and TRBJ2-3, with D unresolved. The sequence came from a male donor with ankylosing spondylitis. Here the CDR3 reads CAWSVPSTDTQYF. The CDR3 nucleotides read TGTGCCTGGAGTGTACCTAGCACAGATACGCAGTATTTT.